Listed below are T cell receptor beta chains from one sample, sequenced in a study of blood T cell repertoires in COVID-19. Profiling relied on immunoSEQ multiplex PCR, and the TCRdb table lists in-frame clones only, not all of them. The data contain about 210,000 clones, almost 85% of them singletons. Specimen: peripheral blood. Source of these receptors: a woman in her seventies with COVID-19, enrolled during active disease. The CDR3 runs from the conserved cysteine through the conserved F or W. Each record gives: V gene, D gene, CDR3 protein. The D gene is left open where the match is weak.

TRBV14	-	CASSQDLLVGDTQYF
TRBV18	-	CASSPRSSNTGELFF
TRBV7-2	-	CASSPPGGWSTDTQYF
TRBV2	-	CASSGIEGVGTEAFF
TRBV2	TRBD1	CASSVGGQGSNTQYF
TRBV9	TRBD1	CASSATGGRETQYF
TRBV18	TRBD1	CASSPRTGETGELFF
TRBV3-1/TRBV3-2	TRBD1	CASRLTGLGNTIYF
TRBV4-2	-	CASSQDWRDGDEAFF
TRBV7-9	-	CASSLVGGGLRNTEAFF
TRBV7-8	-	CASSLNRQPNYGYTF
TRBV6-5	-	CASSTYNEQFF
TRBV5-6	TRBD1	CASSQGQGRNQPQHF
TRBV18	TRBD1	CASSHPGQTSGNTIYF
TRBV4-2	-	CASSQVIAGNTEAFF
TRBV6-5	TRBD1	CASGRGQGLFEAFF
TRBV7-2	TRBD1	CASSLGQGAYEQYF
TRBV19	-	CASSMRTVGNTIYF
TRBV6-2/TRBV6-3	-	CASSMALKGTEAFF
TRBV5-6	-	CASSFTGYNEQFF
TRBV5-1	-	CASSLEGDNSPLHF
TRBV7-9	TRBD1	CASSHQTGVIDTQYF
TRBV7-2	-	CASSLLDEQYF
TRBV6-2/TRBV6-3	TRBD2	CASSSGLALSYNEQFF
TRBV6-2/TRBV6-3	TRBD2	CASSLWTSGSNEQFF
TRBV4-2	-	CASSRGQYDQPQHF
TRBV4-2	-	CASSWTDTNYGYTF
TRBV5-8	-	CASSLQGVSNQPQHF
TRBV5-8	TRBD1	CASSLHGTAQGGPQHF
TRBV5-4	-	CASRPEARPLANYGYTF
TRBV4-3	-	CASSQEAGIDGELFF
TRBV7-2	TRBD1	CASSLTGGTEAFF
TRBV29-1	-	CSVEDLAGRFTEAFF
TRBV19	-	CASSIPQGLTDTQYF
TRBV20-1	-	CSASLWSAGMTEAFF
TRBV9	-	CASSPRDTLFTTGNTIYF
TRBV6-2/TRBV6-3	-	CASSSQGPLSGYTF
TRBV7-2	-	CASSLDRENYEQYF
TRBV4-3	-	CASSQIDTNTEAFF
TRBV15	-	CATSNSGLTNEKLFF
TRBV29-1	-	CSVASPGSTEAFF
TRBV7-9	-	CASSDFTTFYGYTF
TRBV3-1/TRBV3-2	-	CASSQVATEAFF
TRBV20-1	TRBD1	CSASPGTGTFYGYTF
TRBV24-1	-	CATSDLGGLTQYF
TRBV6-5	-	CASSLQGALGEKLFF
TRBV9	-	CASSDRAGNTGELFF
TRBV15	-	CATSRAPISGNTIYF
TRBV27	-	CASSRVPKRELFF
TRBV11-2	-	CASRPGSRQETQYF
TRBV4-3	-	CASSQDLGSSFYGYTF
TRBV19	TRBD2	CASSIRTSVSGEQFF
TRBV7-9	TRBD1	CASSPADRVINYGYTF
TRBV4-2	TRBD2	CASSQVLAGGGDTQYF
TRBV29-1	-	CSVEVDYEQYF
TRBV3-1/TRBV3-2	-	CASSQGRQSGANVLTF
TRBV6-5	TRBD1	CASRTGTVANYGYTF
TRBV27	TRBD1	CASSRRQGAYEQYF
TRBV11-2	TRBD2	CASSLGTSGRNEQFF